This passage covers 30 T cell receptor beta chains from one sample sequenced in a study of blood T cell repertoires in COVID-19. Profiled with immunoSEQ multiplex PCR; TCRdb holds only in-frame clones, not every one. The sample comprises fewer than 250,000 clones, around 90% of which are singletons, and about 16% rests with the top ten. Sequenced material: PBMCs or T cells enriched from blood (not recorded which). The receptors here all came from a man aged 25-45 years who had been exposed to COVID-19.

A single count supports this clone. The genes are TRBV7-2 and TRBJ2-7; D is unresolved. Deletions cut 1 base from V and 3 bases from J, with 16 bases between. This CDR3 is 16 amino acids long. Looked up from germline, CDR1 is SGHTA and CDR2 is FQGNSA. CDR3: CASSLGFRLDRYEQYF. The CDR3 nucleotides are TGTGCCAGCAGCTTAGGATTCCGGCTAGACCGCTACGAGCAGTACTTC.

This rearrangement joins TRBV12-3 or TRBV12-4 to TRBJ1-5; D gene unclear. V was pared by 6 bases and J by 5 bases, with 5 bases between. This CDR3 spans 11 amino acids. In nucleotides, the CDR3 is TGTGCCAGCAGCTCTGATCAGCCCCAGCATTTT. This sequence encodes CASSSDQPQHF.

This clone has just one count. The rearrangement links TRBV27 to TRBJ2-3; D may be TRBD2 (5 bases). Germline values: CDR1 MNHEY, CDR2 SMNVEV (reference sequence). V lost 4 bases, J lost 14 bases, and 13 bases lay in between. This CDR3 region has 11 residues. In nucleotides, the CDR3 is TGTGCCAGCAGTTCCGCGGGTAGGCGGTATTTT. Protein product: CASSSAGRRYF.

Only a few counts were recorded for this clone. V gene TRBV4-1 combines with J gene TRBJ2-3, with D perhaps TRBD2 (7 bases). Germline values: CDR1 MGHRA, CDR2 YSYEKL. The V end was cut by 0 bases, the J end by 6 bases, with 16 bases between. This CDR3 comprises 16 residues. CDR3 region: CASSQEGRGGADTQYF. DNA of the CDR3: TGCGCCAGCAGCCAAGAAGGTCGAGGGGGGGCGGATACGCAGTATTTT.

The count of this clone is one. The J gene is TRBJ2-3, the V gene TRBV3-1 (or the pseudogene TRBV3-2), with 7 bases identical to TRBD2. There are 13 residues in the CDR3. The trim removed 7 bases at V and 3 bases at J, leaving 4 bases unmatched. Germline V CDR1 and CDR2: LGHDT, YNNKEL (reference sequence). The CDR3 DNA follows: TGTGCCAGCAACCTGGGGGGGACAGATACGCAGTATTTT. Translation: CASNLGGTDTQYF.

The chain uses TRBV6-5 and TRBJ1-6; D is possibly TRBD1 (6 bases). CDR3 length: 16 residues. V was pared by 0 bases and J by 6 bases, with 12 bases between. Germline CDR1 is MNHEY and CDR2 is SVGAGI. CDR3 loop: CASSYSWGQSNSPLHF. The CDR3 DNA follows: TGTGCCAGCAGTTACTCCTGGGGACAAAGTAATTCACCCCTCCACTTT.

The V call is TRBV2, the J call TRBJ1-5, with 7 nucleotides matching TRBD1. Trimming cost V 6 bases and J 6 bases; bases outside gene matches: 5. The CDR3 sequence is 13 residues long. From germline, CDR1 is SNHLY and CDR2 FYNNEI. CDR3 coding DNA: TGTGCCAGCAGAGCAGGGGGTCTTCAGCCCCAGCATTTT. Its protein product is CASRAGGLQPQHF.

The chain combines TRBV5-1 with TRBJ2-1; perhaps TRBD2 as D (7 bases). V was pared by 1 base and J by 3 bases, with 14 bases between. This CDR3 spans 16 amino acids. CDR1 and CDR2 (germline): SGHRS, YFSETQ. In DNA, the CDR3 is TGCGCCAGCAGCTTGTCTGGGAGGGGGGGCTACAATGAGCAGTTCTTC. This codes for CASSLSGRGGYNEQFF.

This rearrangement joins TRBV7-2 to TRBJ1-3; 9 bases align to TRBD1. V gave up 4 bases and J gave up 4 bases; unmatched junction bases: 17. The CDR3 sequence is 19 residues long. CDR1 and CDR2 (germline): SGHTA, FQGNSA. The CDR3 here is CASSYRTSTGQGGGNTIYF. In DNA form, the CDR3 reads TGTGCCAGCAGCTACCGAACCTCCACGGGACAGGGAGGGGGAAACACCATATATTTT.

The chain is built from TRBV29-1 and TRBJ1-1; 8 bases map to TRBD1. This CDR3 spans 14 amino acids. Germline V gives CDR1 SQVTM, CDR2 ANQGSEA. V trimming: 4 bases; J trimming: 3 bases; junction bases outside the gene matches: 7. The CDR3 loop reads CSVVVDRVDTEAFF. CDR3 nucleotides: TGCAGCGTTGTGGTGGACAGGGTGGACACTGAAGCTTTCTTT. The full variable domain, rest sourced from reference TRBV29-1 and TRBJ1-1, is SAVISQKPSRDICQRGTSLTIQCQVDSQVTMMFWYRQQPGQSLTLIATANQGSEATYESGFVIDKFPISRPNLTFSTLTVSNMSPEDSSIYLCSVVVDRVDTEAFFGQGTRLTVV.

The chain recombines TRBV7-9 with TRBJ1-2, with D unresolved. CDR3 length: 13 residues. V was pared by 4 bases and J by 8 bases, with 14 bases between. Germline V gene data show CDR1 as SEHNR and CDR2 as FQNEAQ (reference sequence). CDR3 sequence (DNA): TGTGCCAGCAGCTATGGAGGCTTGACGGGCTACACCTTC. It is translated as CASSYGGLTGYTF.

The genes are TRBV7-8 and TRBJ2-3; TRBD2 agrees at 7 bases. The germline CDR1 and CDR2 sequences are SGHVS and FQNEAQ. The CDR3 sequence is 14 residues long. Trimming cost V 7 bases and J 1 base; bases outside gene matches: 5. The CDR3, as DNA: TGTGCCAGCACCACAACTAGCGGCACAGATACGCAGTATTTT. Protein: CASTTTSGTDTQYF.

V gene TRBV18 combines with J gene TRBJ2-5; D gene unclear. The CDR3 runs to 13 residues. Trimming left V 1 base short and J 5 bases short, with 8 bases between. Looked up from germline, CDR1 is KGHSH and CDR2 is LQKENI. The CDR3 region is CASSPLAGETQYF. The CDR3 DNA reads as TGTGCCAGCTCACCACTAGCCGGGGAGACCCAGTACTTC. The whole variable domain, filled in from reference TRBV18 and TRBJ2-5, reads NAGVMQNPRHLVRRRGQEARLRCSPMKGHSHVYWYRQLPEEGLKFMVYLQKENIIDESGMPKERFSAEFPKEGPSILRIQQVVRGDSAAYFCASSPLAGETQYFGPGTRLLVL.

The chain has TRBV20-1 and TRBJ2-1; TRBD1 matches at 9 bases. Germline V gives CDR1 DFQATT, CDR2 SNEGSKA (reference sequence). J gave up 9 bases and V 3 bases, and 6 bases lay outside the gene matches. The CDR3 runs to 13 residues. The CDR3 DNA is TGCAGTGCTAGTGGCGGACAGGGGTTTGAGCAGTTCTTC. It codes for CSASGGQGFEQFF.

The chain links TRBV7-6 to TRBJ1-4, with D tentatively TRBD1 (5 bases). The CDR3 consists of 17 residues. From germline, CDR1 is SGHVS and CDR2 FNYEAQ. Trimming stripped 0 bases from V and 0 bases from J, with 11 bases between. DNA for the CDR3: TGTGCCAGCAGCTTAGCGCGGGGGACTGCAACTAATGAAAAACTGTTTTTT. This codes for CASSLARGTATNEKLFF.

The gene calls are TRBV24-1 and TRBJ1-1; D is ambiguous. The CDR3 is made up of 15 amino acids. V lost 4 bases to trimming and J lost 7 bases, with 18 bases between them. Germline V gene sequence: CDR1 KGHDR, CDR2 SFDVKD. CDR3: CATSDDKLNPIEAFF. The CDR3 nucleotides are TGTGCCACCAGTGACGACAAACTTAATCCAATTGAAGCTTTCTTT.

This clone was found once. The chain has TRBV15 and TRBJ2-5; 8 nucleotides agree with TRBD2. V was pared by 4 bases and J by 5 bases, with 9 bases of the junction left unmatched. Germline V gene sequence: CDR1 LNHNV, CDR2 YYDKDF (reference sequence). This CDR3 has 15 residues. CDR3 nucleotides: TGTGCCACCAGCACCGCCGGGACTAGTAGGGAGACCCAGTACTTC. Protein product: CATSTAGTSRETQYF.

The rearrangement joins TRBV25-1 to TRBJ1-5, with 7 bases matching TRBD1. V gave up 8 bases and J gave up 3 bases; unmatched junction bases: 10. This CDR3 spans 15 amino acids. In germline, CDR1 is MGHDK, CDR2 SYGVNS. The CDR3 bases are TGTGCCAGCCGGAGACAGGGACACTTCAATCAGCCCCAGCATTTT. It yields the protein CASRRQGHFNQPQHF.

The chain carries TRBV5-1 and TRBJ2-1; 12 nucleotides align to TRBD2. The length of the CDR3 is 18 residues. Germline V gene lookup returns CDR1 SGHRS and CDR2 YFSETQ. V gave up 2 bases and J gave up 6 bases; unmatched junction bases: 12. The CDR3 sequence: CASSLNGASGGGGNEQFF. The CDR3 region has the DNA TGCGCCAGCAGCTTAAACGGCGCTAGCGGGGGGGGAGGCAATGAGCAGTTCTTC.

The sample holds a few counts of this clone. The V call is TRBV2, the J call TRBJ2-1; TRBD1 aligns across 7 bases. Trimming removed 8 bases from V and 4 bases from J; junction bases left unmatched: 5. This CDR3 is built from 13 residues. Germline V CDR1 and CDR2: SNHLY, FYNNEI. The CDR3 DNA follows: TGTGCCAGCTCGACAGGGTGGTACAATGAGCAGTTCTTC. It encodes CASSTGWYNEQFF.

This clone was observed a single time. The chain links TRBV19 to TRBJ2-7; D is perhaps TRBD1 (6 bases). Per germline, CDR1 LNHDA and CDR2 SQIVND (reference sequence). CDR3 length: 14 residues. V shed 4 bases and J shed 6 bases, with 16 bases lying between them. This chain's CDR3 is CASSTTGHPFEQYF. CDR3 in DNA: TGTGCCAGTAGTACAACGGGACATCCTTTCGAGCAGTACTTC.

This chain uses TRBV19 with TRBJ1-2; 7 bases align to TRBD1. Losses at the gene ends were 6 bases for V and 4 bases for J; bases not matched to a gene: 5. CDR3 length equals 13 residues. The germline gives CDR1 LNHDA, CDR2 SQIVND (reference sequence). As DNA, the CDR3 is TGTGCCAGTAGAATACAGGGGAGCTATGGCTACACCTTC. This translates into CASRIQGSYGYTF. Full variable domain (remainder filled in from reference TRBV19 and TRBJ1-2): DGGITQSPKYLFRKEGQNVTLSCEQNLNHDAMYWYRQDPGQGLRLIYYSQIVNDFQKGDIAEGYSVSREKKESFPLTVTSAQKNPTAFYLCASRIQGSYGYTFGSGTRLTVV.

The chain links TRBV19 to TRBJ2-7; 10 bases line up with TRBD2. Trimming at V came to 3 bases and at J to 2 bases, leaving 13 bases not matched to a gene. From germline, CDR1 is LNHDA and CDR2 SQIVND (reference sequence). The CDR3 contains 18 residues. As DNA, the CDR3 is TGTGCCAGTAGTATTCCGCTCGGGAGAGCGGGGGGGCCCTACGAGCAGTACTTC. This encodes CASSIPLGRAGGPYEQYF.

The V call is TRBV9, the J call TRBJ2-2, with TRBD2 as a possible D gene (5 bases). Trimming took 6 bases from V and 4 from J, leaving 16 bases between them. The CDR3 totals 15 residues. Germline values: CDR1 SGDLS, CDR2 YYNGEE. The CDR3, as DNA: TGTGCCAGCACTGTTGGCGAGGGAATCACCGGGGAGCTGTTTTTT. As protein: CASTVGEGITGELFF.

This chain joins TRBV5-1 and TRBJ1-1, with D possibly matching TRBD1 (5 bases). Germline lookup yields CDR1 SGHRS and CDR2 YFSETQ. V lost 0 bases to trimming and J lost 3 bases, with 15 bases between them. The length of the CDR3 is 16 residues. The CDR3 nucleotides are TGCGCCAGCAGCTTGGAGCCAGGGAAGATTTACACTGAAGCTTTCTTT. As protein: CASSLEPGKIYTEAFF.

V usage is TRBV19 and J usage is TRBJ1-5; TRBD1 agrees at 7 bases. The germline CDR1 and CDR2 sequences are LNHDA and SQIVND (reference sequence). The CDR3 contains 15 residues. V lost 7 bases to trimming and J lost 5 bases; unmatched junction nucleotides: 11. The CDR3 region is CASTRMDRIDQPQHF. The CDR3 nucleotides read TGTGCCAGTACTAGAATGGACAGGATTGATCAGCCCCAGCATTTT. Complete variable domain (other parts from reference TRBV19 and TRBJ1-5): DGGITQSPKYLFRKEGQNVTLSCEQNLNHDAMYWYRQDPGQGLRLIYYSQIVNDFQKGDIAEGYSVSREKKESFPLTVTSAQKNPTAFYLCASTRMDRIDQPQHFGDGTRLSIL.

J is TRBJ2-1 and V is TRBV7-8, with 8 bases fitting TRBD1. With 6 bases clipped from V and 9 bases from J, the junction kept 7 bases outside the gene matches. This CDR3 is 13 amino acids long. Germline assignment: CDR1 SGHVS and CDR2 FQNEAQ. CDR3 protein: CASRDWTGTEQFF. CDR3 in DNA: TGTGCCAGCAGAGACTGGACAGGGACTGAGCAGTTCTTC.

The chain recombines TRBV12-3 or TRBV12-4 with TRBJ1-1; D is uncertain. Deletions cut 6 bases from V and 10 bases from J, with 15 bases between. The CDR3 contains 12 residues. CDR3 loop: CASSLGPLAAFF. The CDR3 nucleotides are TGTGCCAGCAGCCTGGGCCCACTTGCAGCTTTCTTT.

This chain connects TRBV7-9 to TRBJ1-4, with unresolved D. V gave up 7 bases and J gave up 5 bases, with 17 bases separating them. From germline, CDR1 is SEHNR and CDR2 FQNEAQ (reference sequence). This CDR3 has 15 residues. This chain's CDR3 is CASILNGWENEKLFF. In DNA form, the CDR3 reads TGTGCCAGCATCCTCAATGGGTGGGAGAATGAAAAACTGTTTTTT. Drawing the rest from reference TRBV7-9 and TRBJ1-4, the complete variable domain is DTGVSQNPRHKITKRGQNVTFRCDPISEHNRLYWYRQTLGQGPEFLTYFQNEAQLEKSRLLSDRFSAERPKGSFSTLEIQRTEQGDSAMYLCASILNGWENEKLFFGSGTQLSVL.

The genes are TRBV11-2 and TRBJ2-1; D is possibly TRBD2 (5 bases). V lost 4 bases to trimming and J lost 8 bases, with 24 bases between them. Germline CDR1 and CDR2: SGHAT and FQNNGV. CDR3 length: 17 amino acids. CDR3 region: CASSSTRGGRIDYEQFF. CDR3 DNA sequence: TGTGCCAGCAGCTCCACAAGAGGAGGACGGATCGACTATGAGCAGTTCTTC.